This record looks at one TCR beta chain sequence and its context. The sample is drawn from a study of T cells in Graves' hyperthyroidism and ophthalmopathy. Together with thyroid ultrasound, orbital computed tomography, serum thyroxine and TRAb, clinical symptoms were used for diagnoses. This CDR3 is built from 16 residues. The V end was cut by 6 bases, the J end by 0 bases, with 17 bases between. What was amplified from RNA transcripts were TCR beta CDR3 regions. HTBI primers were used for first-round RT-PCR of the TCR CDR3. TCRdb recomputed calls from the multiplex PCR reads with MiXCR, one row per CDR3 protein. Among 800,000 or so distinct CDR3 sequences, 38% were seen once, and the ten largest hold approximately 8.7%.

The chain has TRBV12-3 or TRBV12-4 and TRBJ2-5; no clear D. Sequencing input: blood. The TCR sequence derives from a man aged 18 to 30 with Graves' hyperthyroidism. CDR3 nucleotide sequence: TGTGCCAGCAGCCCCCTCGTGGGCCGGCACCAAGAGACCCAGTACTTC. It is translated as CASSPLVGRHQETQYF.